This T cell receptor (beta chain) was sequenced during a study of T cells in Graves' hyperthyroidism and ophthalmopathy. Whole-study context: Peripheral blood sampling occurred at initial diagnosis, before any treatment. General study results and limits: From stable hyperthyroidism, ophthalmopathy was separated by a 13 V-J model.

Amplification yielded TCR beta CDR3 regions, with RNA transcripts as the source. First-round RT-PCR targeting the TCR CDR3 was performed with the HTBI primer set. TCRdb ran MiXCR on the multiplex PCR reads and lists one entry per CDR3 protein. This sample yields under 700,000 distinct CDR3 sequences, of which around 17% are seen a single time; approximately 20% belongs to the top ten. An absence of ophthalmopathy progression within 18 months meant stable Graves' hyperthyroidism. Thyroid ultrasound, orbital computed tomography, clinical symptoms, and serum thyroxine and TRAb underpinned diagnoses. Concerning this clonotype itself: Antigen unknown.

The CDR3 has 13 residues. The germline V and J ends were trimmed by 5 bases and 7 bases, with 14 bases remaining between them. This receptor was identified in a woman aged 18-29 years with Graves' hyperthyroidism. The rearrangement links TRBV12-3 or TRBV12-4 to TRBJ1-1; no clear D. The specimen was blood. This chain's CDR3 is CASSPPPGFEAFF. CDR3 coding DNA: TGTGCCAGCAGTCCGCCCCCGGGCTTTGAAGCTTTCTTT.